This T cell receptor (beta chain) was sequenced during a study of cytomegalovirus exposure and HLA in healthy donors. In the case of this clone: Its antigen is not known.

Broader study findings: The authors later linked a missense DCLRE1C variant to TCR beta V- and J-gene trimming. The authors considered a cluster of highly shared sequence variants likely to be a sequencing artifact.

Amplification used 60 Vbeta primers and 13 Jbeta primers. The repertoire was sequenced with immunoSEQ multiplex PCR; TCRdb's copy has only in-frame clones and lacks some. The sample lists 100,000 to 150,000 clones; approximately 80% were seen once. In germline, CDR1 is LGHNA, CDR2 YNFKEQ. This CDR3 contains 15 residues. V trimming: 5 bases; J trimming: 1 base; junction bases outside the gene matches: 7. The chain couples TRBV4-2 to TRBJ1-1; 7 bases map to TRBD1. Sequencing was carried out using PBMCs. This TCR was sampled from a female donor in good health and CMV-seronegative. CDR3 DNA: TGTGCCAGCAGCGTATCGGGGACAGAGAACACTGAAGCTTTCTTT. The encoded protein is CASSVSGTENTEAFF.